This T cell receptor (beta chain) comes out of a study of T cell responses to AZD1222 COVID-19 vaccine. TCRdb keeps only in-frame clones here, not all; method: immunoSEQ multiplex PCR. Altogether more than 95,000 clones are present, 85% to 90% being singletons, with the ten largest covering roughly 10%. Whole-study findings and limits: Reportedly, close to half of spike-specific TCRs are directed against unmutated variant regions.

The sample holds a few counts of this clone. The antigen is undetermined. V was pared by 2 bases and J by 0 bases, with 12 bases between. Germline assignment: CDR1 SGHKS and CDR2 YYEKEE (reference sequence). The CDR3 has 15 amino acids. This receptor was identified in an adult in good health. V is TRBV5-5 and J is TRBJ2-7, with D possibly TRBD1 on 6 matching bases. The starting material was peripheral blood, obtained on day 0 of MenACWY control vaccination. As DNA, the CDR3 is TGTGCCAGCAGCTTCCTACAGGGATACTCCTACGAGCAGTACTTC. It yields the protein CASSFLQGYSYEQYF.